Sequencing of this T cell receptor (beta chain) was carried out in a study of blood T cells in healthy people across ages. The CDR3 contains 18 residues. V was shortened by 6 bases and J by 4 bases, with 26 bases between the two germline ends. PBMCs numbering at least 7 million were isolated per sample. Per sample, at least 6 micrograms of total RNA were extracted. With a J-beta primer mix and a sample-barcoded 5' primer, a second PCR ran roughly 6 to 12 cycles. TCRdb processed the 5' RACE reads anew with MiXCR; each CDR3 protein has one entry. The profile shows about 970,000 distinct CDR3 sequences, 51% of them singletons.

The sequenced sample consisted of blood. This sequence originates from a woman aged 55-75 years in good health. The chain combines TRBV12-3 or TRBV12-4 with TRBJ2-3; possibly TRBD1 for D (5 bases). CDR3 residues: CASSSTSRQGYAADTQYF. Written as DNA, the CDR3 is TGTGCCAGCAGCTCCACCTCCCGTCAGGGCTATGCCGCAGATACGCAGTATTTT.